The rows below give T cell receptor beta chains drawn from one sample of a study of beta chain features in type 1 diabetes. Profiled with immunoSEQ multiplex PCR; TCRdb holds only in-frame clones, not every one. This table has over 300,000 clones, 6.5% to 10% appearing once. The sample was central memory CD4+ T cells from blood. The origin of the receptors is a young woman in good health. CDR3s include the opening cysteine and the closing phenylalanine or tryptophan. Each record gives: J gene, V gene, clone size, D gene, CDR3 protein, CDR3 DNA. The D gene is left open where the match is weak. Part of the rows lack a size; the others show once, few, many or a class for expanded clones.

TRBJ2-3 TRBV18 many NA CASSPVARQTSNTQYF TGTGCCAGCTCACCGGTTGCGAGACAGACCTCAAATACGCAGTATTTT
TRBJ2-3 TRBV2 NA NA CATGRQRITDTQYF TGTGCCACCGGGAGACAGAGAATCACAGATACGCAGTATTTT
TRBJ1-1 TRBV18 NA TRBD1 CASPIQQGQLEAFF TGTGCCAGCCCGATACAACAGGGACAGCTGGAAGCTTTCTTT
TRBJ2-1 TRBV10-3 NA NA CASRLEGSNEQFF TGTGCCAGCCGGTTAGAGGGATCAAATGAGCAGTTCTTC
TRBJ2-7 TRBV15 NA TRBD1 CATSKQTGGTYEQYF TGTGCCACCAGCAAACAGACAGGGGGTACCTACGAGCAGTACTTC
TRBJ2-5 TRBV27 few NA CASSLGRGTAQYF TGTGCCAGCAGTCTGGGCAGGGGAACCGCCCAGTACTTC
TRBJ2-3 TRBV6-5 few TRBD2 CASRTSGKVAQYF TGTGCCAGCCGGACTAGCGGGAAAGTTGCGCAGTATTTT
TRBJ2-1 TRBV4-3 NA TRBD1 CASSQAGTGGNEQFF TGCGCCAGCAGCCAAGCTGGGACAGGGGGCAATGAGCAGTTCTTC
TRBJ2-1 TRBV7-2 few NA CASSLRGVTNEQFF TGTGCCAGCAGCTTACGGGGAGTCACCAATGAGCAGTTCTTC
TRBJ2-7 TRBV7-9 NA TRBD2 CASSQTSGRFAEQYF TGTGCCAGCAGCCAGACTAGCGGGAGATTCGCCGAGCAGTACTTC
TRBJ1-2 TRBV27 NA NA CASSLFANYGYTF TGTGCCAGCAGTTTGTTTGCAAACTATGGCTACACCTTC
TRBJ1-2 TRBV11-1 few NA CASSPDRNYGYTF TGTGCCAGCAGCCCCGACAGAAACTATGGCTACACCTTC
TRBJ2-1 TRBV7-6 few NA CASSRWAPPRNEQFF TGTGCCAGCAGCCGTTGGGCGCCACCAAGGAATGAGCAGTTCTTC
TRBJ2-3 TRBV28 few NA CASSLYVGVADTQYF TGTGCCAGCAGTTTATATGTGGGAGTTGCAGATACGCAGTATTTT
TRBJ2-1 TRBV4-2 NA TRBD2 CASSQGVGAGPSSYNEQFF TGTGCCAGCAGCCAAGGTGTAGGAGCGGGGCCGAGCTCCTACAATGAGCAGTTCTTC
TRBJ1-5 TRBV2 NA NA CASRQLNQPQHF TGTGCCAGCAGACAGCTTAATCAGCCCCAGCATTTT
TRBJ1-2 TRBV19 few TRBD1 CASSQRTGGDYGYTF TGTGCCAGTAGTCAACGGACAGGGGGCGACTATGGCTACACCTTC
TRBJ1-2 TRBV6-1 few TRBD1 CASRQQGAQNYGYTF TGTGCCAGCAGACAACAGGGGGCGCAGAACTATGGCTACACCTTC
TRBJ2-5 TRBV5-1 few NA CASSTGRDQETQYF TGCGCCAGCAGCACCGGACGAGACCAAGAGACCCAGTACTTC
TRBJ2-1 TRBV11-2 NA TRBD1 CASSPRQGSYNEQFF TGTGCCAGCAGCCCTAGACAGGGTTCCTACAATGAGCAGTTCTTC
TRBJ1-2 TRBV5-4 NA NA CASSLDTVKGYTF TGTGCCAGCAGCTTAGATACAGTTAAAGGCTACACCTTC
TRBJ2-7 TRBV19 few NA CASSIHGHYEQYF TGTGCCAGTAGCATTCACGGACACTACGAGCAGTACTTC
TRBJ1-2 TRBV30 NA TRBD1 CAWSRRQGDNYGYTF TGTGCCTGGAGTCGACGACAGGGTGATAACTATGGCTACACCTTC
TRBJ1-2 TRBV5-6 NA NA CASSFQANGYTF TGTGCCAGCAGCTTCCAGGCCAATGGCTACACCTTC
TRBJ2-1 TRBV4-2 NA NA CASSQVLRETEVF TGTGCCAGCAGCCAAGTGCTGCGGGAAACCGAGGTCTTC
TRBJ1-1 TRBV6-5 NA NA CASRRVRVGTEAFF TGTGCCAGCAGACGCGTCAGGGTTGGCACTGAAGCTTTCTTT
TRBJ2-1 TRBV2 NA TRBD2 CASRSGTSGYNEQFF TGTGCCAGCAGATCCGGGACTAGCGGATACAATGAGCAGTTCTTC
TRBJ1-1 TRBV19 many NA CASSRIRVAGRNTEAFF TGTGCCAGTAGCCGGATCCGGGTCGCGGGTAGGAACACTGAAGCTTTCTTT
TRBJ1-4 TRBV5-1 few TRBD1 CASSSHGTGSEKLFF TGCGCCAGCAGCTCGCACGGGACAGGGTCCGAAAAACTGTTTTTT
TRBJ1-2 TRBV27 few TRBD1 CASSSGQIPNYGYTF TGTGCCAGCAGCTCGGGACAGATTCCTAACTATGGCTACACCTTC
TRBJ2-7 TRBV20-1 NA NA CSARENSEQYF TGCAGTGCTAGAGAGAACTCCGAGCAGTACTTC
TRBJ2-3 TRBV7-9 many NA CASSLGRTDTQYF TGTGCCAGCAGCTTAGGCAGGACGGATACGCAGTATTTT
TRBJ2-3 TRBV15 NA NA CATSRDPGLTDTQYF TGTGCCACCAGCAGAGATCCGGGTCTTACAGATACGCAGTATTTT
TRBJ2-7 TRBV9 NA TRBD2 CASSPSSGSSYEQYF TGTGCCAGCAGCCCCTCTAGCGGGAGCTCCTACGAGCAGTACTTC
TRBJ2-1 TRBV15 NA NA CATSRVPPGHRIENEQFF TGTGCCACCAGCAGAGTCCCCCCGGGACACCGTATTGAGAATGAGCAGTTCTTC
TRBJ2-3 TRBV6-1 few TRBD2 CASSEALPAGGPVDTQYF TGTGCCAGCAGTGAAGCGCTCCCTGCGGGAGGGCCCGTGGATACGCAGTATTTT
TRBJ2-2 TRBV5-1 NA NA CASKTDYTGELFF TGCGCCAGCAAGACAGATTACACCGGGGAGCTGTTTTTT
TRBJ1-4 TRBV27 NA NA CASSLFGVLESTNEKLFF TGTGCCAGCAGTTTATTTGGGGTATTGGAGTCAACTAATGAAAAACTGTTTTTT
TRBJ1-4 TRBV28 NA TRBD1 CASSSTGGTEKLFF TGTGCCAGCAGCTCGACAGGGGGCACTGAAAAACTGTTTTTT